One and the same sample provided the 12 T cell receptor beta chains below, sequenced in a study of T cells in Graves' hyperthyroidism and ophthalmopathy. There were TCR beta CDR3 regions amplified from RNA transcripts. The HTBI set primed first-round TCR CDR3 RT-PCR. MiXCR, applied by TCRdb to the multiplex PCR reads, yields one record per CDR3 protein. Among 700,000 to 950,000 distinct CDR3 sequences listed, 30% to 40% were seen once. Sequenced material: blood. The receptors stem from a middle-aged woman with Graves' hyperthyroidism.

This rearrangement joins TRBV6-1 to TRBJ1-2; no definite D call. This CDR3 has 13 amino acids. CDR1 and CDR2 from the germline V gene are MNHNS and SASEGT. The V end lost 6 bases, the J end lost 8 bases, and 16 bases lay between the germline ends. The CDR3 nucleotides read TGTGCCAGCAGCCCAGAGGGTGAAGGCGGCTACACCTTC. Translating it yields CASSPEGEGGYTF.

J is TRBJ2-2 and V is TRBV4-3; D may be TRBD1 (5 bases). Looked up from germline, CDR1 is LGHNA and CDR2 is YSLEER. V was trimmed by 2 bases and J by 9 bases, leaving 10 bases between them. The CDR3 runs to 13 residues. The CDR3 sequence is CASSQKGRRELFF. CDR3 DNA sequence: TGCGCCAGCAGCCAAAAGGGGCGCCGGGAGCTGTTTTTT.

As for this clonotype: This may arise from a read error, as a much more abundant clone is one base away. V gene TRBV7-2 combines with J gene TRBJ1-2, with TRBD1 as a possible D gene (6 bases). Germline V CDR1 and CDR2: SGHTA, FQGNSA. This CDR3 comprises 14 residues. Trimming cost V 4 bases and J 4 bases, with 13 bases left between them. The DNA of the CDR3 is TGTGCCAGCAGCTCAAGCGTGGACAGCTATGGCTACACCTTC. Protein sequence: CASSSSVDSYGYTF.

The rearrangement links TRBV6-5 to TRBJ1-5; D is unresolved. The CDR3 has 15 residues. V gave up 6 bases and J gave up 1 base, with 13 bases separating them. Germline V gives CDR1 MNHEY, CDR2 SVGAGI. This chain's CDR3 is CASRLYDASNQPQHF. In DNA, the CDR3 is TGTGCCAGCAGACTATATGACGCGAGCAATCAGCCCCAGCATTTT.

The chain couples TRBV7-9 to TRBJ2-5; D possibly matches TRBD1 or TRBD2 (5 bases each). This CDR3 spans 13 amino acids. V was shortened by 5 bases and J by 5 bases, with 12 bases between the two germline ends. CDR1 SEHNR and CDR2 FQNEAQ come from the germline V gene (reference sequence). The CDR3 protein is CASSAGAMETQYF. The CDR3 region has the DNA TGTGCCAGCAGCGCCGGGGCGATGGAGACCCAGTACTTC. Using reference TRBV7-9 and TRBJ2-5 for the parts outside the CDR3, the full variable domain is DTGVSQNPRHKITKRGQNVTFRCDPISEHNRLYWYRQTLGQGPEFLTYFQNEAQLEKSRLLSDRFSAERPKGSFSTLEIQRTEQGDSAMYLCASSAGAMETQYFGPGTRLLVL.

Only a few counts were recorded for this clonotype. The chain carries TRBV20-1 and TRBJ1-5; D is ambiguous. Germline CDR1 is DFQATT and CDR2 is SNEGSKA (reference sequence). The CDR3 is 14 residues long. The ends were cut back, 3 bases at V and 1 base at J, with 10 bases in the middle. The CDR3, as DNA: TGCAGTGCTAGCTGGGGTTGGAGCAATCAGCCCCAGCATTTT. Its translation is CSASWGWSNQPQHF.

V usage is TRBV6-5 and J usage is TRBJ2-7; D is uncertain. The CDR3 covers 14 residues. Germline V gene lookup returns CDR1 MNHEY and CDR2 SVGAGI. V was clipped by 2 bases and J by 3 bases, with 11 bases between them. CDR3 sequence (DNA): TGTGCCAGCAGTTACGTCCCAGGAAGCTACGAGCAGTACTTC. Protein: CASSYVPGSYEQYF.

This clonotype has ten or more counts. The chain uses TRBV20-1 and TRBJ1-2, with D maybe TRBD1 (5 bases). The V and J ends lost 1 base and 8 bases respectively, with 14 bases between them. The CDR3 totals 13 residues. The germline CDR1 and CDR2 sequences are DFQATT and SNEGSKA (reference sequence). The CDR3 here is CSARAGRVDGYTF. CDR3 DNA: TGCAGTGCTAGAGCGGGCAGGGTCGACGGCTACACCTTC.

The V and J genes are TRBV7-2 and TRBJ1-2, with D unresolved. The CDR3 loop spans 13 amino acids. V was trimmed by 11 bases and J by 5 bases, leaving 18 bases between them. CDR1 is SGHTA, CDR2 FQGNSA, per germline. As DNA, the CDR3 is TGTGCCTCCCCCAAGATGGAGCGGTATGGCTACACCTTC. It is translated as CASPKMERYGYTF. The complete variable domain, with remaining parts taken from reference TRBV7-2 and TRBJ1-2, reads GAGVSQSPSNKVTEKGKDVELRCDPISGHTALYWYRQSLGQGLEFLIYFQGNSAPDKSGLPSDRFSAERTGGSVSTLTIQRTQQEDSAVYLCASPKMERYGYTFGSGTRLTVV.

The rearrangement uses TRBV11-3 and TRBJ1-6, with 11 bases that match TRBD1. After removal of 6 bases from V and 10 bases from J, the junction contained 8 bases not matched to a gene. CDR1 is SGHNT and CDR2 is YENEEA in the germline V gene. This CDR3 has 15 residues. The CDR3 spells CASSSPGQGESPLHF. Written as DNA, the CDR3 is TGTGCCAGCAGTTCGCCGGGACAGGGGGAATCACCCCTCCACTTT.

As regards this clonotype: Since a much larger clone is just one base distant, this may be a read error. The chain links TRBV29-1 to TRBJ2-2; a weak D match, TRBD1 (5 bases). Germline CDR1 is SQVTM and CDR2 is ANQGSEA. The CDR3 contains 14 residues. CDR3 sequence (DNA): TGCGGCGTTGAAGGGGCCCGTTCCACCGGGGAGCTGTTTTTT. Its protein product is CGVEGARSTGELFF.

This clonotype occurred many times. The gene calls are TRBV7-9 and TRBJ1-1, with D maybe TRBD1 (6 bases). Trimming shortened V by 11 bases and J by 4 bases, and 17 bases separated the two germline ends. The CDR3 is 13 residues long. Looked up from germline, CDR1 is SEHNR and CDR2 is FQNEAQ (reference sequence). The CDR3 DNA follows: TGTGCCGGGTCAGGGGACGGGGGCACTGAAGCTTTCTTT. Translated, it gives CAGSGDGGTEAFF.